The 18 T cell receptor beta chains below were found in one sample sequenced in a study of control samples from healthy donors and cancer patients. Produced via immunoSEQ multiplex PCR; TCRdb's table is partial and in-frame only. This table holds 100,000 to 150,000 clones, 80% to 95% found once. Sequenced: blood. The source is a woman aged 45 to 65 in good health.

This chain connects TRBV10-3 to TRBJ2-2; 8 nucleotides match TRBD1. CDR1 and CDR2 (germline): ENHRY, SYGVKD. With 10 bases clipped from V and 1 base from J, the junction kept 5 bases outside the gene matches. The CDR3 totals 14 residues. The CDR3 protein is CATIGTGNTGELFF. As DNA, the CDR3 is TGTGCCACCATAGGGACAGGGAACACCGGGGAGCTGTTTTTT.

The CDR3 reads CASSPRQNYEQYF. CDR3 coding DNA: TGTGCCAGCAGCCCGCGACAGAATTACGAGCAGTACTTC. The rearrangement uses TRBV3-1 (or the pseudogene TRBV3-2) and TRBJ2-7, with D perhaps TRBD1 (5 bases). The germline V gene has CDR1 LGHDT and CDR2 YNNKEL (reference sequence). This CDR3 contains 13 residues. The ends were cut back, 4 bases at V and 4 bases at J, with 11 bases in the middle.

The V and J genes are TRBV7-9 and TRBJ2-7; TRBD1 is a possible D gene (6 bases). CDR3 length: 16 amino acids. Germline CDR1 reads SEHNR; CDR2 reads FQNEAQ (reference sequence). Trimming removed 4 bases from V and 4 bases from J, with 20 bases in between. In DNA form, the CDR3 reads TGTGCCAGCAGCTCCGGGCCGACAGGTAATGATTACGAGCAGTACTTC. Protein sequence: CASSSGPTGNDYEQYF.

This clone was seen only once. DNA of the CDR3: TGCGCCAGCAGCTTGGATACGGGGCACTCCTACGAGCAGTACTTC. Translation: CASSLDTGHSYEQYF. V and J are TRBV5-1 and TRBJ2-7; either TRBD1 or TRBD2 may fit D (5 bases each). Germline lookup yields CDR1 SGHRS and CDR2 YFSETQ. V was trimmed by 0 bases and J by 0 bases, leaving 10 bases between them. The CDR3 spans 15 residues. The full variable domain, with the rest looked up from reference TRBV5-1 and TRBJ2-7, is KAGVTQTPRYLIKTRGQQVTLSCSPISGHRSVSWYQQTPGQGLQFLFEYFSETQRNKGNFPGRFSGRQFSNSRSEMNVSTLELGDSALYLCASSLDTGHSYEQYFGPGTRLTVT.

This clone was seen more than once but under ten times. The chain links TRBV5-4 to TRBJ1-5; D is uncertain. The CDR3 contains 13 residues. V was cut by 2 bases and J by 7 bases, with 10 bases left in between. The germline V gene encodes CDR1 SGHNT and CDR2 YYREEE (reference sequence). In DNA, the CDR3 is TGTGCCAGCAGCTTAGGTCTCGGGCAGCCCCAGCATTTT. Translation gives CASSLGLGQPQHF.

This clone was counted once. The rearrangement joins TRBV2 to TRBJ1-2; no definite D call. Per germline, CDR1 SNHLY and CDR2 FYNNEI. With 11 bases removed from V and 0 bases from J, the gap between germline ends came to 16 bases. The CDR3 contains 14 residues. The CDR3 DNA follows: TGTGCCCGAATCCGACCCCCATCTAACTATGGCTACACCTTC. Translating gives CARIRPPSNYGYTF.

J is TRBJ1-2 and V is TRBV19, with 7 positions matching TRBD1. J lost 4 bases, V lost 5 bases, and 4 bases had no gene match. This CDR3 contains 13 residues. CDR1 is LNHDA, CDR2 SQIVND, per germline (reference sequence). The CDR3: CASSSGQTYGYTF. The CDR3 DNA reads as TGTGCCAGTAGTTCGGGACAGACCTATGGCTACACCTTC.

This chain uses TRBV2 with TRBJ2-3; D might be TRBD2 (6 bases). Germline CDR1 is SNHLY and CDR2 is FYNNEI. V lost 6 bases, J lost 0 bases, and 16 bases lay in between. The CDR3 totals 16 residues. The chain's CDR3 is CASSYQGGPSTDTQYF. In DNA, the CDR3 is TGTGCCAGCAGCTACCAAGGAGGGCCTAGCACAGATACGCAGTATTTT.

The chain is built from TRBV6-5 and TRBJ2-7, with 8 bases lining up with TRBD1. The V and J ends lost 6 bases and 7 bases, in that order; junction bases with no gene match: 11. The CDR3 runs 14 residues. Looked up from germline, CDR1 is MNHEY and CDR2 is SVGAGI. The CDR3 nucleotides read TGTGCCAGCAGCCCCGCAGGGGGCTTTGGGGAGCAGTACTTC. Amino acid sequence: CASSPAGGFGEQYF.

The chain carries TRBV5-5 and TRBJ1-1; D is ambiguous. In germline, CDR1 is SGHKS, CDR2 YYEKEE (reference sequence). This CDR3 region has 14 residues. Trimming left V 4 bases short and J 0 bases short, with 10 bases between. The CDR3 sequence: CASSSSVMNTEAFF. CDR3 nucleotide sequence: TGTGCCAGCAGCAGCTCGGTCATGAACACTGAAGCTTTCTTT.

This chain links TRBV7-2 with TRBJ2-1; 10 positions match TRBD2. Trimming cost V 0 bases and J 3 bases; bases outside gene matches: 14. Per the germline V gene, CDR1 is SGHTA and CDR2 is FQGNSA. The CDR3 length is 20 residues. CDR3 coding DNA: TGTGCCAGCAGCTTAGCCCTACCTAGGAGCGGGAGGGCCGGCTACAATGAGCAGTTCTTC. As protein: CASSLALPRSGRAGYNEQFF.

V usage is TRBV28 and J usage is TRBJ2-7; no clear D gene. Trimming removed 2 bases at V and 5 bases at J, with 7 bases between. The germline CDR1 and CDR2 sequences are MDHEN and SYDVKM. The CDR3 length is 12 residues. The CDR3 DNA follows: TGTGCCAGCAGTTTAAGGGCCCACGAGCAGTACTTC. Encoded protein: CASSLRAHEQYF. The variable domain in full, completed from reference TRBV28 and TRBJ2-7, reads DVKVTQSSRYLVKRTGEKVFLECVQDMDHENMFWYRQDPGLGLRLIYFSYDVKMKEKGDIPEGYSVSREKKERFSLILESASTNQTSMYLCASSLRAHEQYFGPGTRLTVT.

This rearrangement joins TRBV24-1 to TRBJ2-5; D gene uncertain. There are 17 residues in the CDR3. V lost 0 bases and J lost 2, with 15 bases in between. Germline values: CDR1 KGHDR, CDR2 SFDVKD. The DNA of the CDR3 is TGTGCCACCAGTGATTTGTCGTGGAGTGGGTCTCAAGAGACCCAGTACTTC. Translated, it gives CATSDLSWSGSQETQYF.

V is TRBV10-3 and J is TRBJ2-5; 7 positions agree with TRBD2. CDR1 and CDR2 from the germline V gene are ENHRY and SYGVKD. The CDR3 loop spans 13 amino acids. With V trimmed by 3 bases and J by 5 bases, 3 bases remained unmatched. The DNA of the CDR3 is TGTGCCATCAGTGAAACTAGCGAGGAGACCCAGTACTTC. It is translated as CAISETSEETQYF.

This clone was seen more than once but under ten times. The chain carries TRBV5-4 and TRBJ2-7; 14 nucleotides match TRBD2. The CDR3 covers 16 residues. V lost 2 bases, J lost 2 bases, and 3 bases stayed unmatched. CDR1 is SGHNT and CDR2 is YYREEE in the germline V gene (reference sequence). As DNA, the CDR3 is TGTGCCAGCAGCTTTGGACTAGCGGGAGGTACCTACGAGCAGTACTTC. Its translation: CASSFGLAGGTYEQYF.

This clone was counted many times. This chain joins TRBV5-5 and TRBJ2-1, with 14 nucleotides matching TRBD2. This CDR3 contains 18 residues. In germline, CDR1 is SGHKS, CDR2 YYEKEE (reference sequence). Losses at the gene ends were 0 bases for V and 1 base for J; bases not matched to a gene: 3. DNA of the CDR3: TGTGCCAGCAGCTTGGTTGGGACTAGCGGGGGATCCTACAATGAGCAGTTCTTC. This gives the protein CASSLVGTSGGSYNEQFF.

The CDR3 protein is CASSLVGSAETQYF. CDR3 coding DNA: TGTGCCAGCAGCTTAGTCGGGTCCGCGGAGACCCAGTACTTC. The chain carries TRBV7-9 and TRBJ2-5; D gene ambiguous. V was trimmed by 1 base and J by 5 bases, leaving 11 bases between them. This CDR3 is 14 amino acids long. Per the germline V gene, CDR1 is SEHNR and CDR2 is FQNEAQ (reference sequence).

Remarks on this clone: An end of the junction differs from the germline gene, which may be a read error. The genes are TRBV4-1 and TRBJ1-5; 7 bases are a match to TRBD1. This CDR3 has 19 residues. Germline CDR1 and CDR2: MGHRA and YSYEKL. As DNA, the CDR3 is TGCGCCAGCAGTCAAGATACTCACAGGGGCGCATATAGCAATCAGCCCCAGCATTTT. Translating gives CASSQDTHRGAYSNQPQHF.